Following are 23 T cell receptor beta chains from one sample sequenced in a study of cytomegalovirus exposure and HLA in healthy donors. Use of 60 Vbeta and 13 Jbeta primers characterized the PCR. Here immunoSEQ multiplex PCR was the method, and the copy in TCRdb shows in-frame clones only, minus some. Altogether 200,000 to 250,000 clones are present, approximately 82% being singletons, with the ten largest covering about 0.58%. Source material: PBMCs. The receptors come from a middle-aged woman in good health and CMV-seronegative.

This clone was counted a single time. The chain couples TRBV30 to TRBJ1-1; a weak D match, TRBD1 (5 bases). CDR1 is GTSNPN, CDR2 SVGIG, per germline (reference sequence). V gave up 5 bases and J gave up 5 bases, with 12 bases separating them. The CDR3 is 12 residues long. The DNA for the CDR3 is TGTGCCTGGCTACAGGTTGGGACTGAAGCTTTCTTT. Protein product: CAWLQVGTEAFF. The whole variable domain, filled in from reference TRBV30 and TRBJ1-1, reads SQTIHQWPATLVQPVGSPLSLECTVEGTSNPNLYWYRQAAGRGLQLLFYSVGIGQISSEVPQNLSASRPQDRQFILSSKKLLLSDSGFYLCAWLQVGTEAFFGQGTRLTVV.

DNA for the CDR3: TGTGCCAGCAGTGACAGGGAGGGCTATGGCTACACCTTC. It encodes CASSDREGYGYTF. J is TRBJ1-2 and V is TRBV2, with a weak D call TRBD1 (5 bases). Looked up from germline, CDR1 is SNHLY and CDR2 is FYNNEI. V shed 3 bases and J shed 4 bases, with 9 bases lying between them. The CDR3 runs to 13 residues.

This chain joins TRBV28 and TRBJ1-4; 8 bases line up with TRBD1. Trimming removed 6 bases from V and 7 bases from J; junction bases left unmatched: 4. Germline CDR1 is MDHEN and CDR2 is SYDVKM. This CDR3 contains 13 residues. CDR3 loop: CASSQDRAEKLFF. CDR3 bases: TGTGCCAGCAGCCAGGACAGGGCTGAAAAACTGTTTTTT.

This rearrangement joins TRBV11-2 to TRBJ1-6, with a possible D match to TRBD1 (5 bases). The CDR3 covers 14 residues. Germline V lookup: CDR1 SGHAT, CDR2 FQNNGV. Trimming took off 5 bases at V and 7 bases at J, with 12 bases between the two ends. CDR3 protein: CASSRDRSNSPLHF. For the CDR3, the DNA is TGTGCCAGCAGCCGAGACAGATCCAATTCACCCCTCCACTTT.

The rearrangement joins TRBV30 to TRBJ1-1, with TRBD1 matching 7 bases. Germline CDR1 GTSNPN, CDR2 SVGIG (reference sequence). Trimming at V came to 2 bases and at J to 3 bases, leaving 6 bases not matched to a gene. This CDR3 spans 14 amino acids. CDR3 DNA: TGTGCCTGGAGTATCACTCAGGGGGACACTGAAGCTTTCTTT. It specifies CAWSITQGDTEAFF. Full variable domain (remainder filled in from reference TRBV30 and TRBJ1-1): SQTIHQWPATLVQPVGSPLSLECTVEGTSNPNLYWYRQAAGRGLQLLFYSVGIGQISSEVPQNLSASRPQDRQFILSSKKLLLSDSGFYLCAWSITQGDTEAFFGQGTRLTVV.

In its sample, this clone was seen a few times. This sequence joins TRBV11-2 and TRBJ1-6, with unresolved D. Germline CDR1 and CDR2: SGHAT and FQNNGV. V lost 4 bases to trimming and J lost 0 bases, with 7 bases between them. CDR3 length: 15 residues. The CDR3 sequence: CASSYGSSYNSPLHF. CDR3 nucleotides: TGTGCCAGCAGCTACGGGAGCTCCTATAATTCACCCCTCCACTTT.

The CDR3 nucleotides are TGTGCCAGCAGCCAAGATTCGGGGGGTTCGGAGACCCAGTACTTC. Protein sequence: CASSQDSGGSETQYF. This chain links TRBV4-2 with TRBJ2-5; TRBD2 agrees at 7 bases. CDR1 is LGHNA, CDR2 YNFKEQ, per germline. The CDR3 totals 15 residues. J gave up 5 bases and V 0 bases, and 6 bases lay outside the gene matches.

V and J are TRBV18 and TRBJ2-7, with TRBD2 matching 9 bases. This CDR3 has 15 amino acids. Germline-derived CDR1 and CDR2 are KGHSH and LQKENI. Germline trimming cut 2 bases from V and 0 bases from J; bases unmatched to any gene: 2. The CDR3 sequence: CASSPGSGGSYEQYF. The CDR3, as DNA: TGTGCCAGCTCACCAGGTAGCGGGGGCTCCTACGAGCAGTACTTC. Full variable domain (missing parts from reference TRBV18 and TRBJ2-7): NAGVMQNPRHLVRRRGQEARLRCSPMKGHSHVYWYRQLPEEGLKFMVYLQKENIIDESGMPKERFSAEFPKEGPSILRIQQVVRGDSAAYFCASSPGSGGSYEQYFGPGTRLTVT.

The CDR3 loop is CASSSDRVSTEAFF. The CDR3 bases are TGTGCCAGCAGCTCCGACAGGGTGAGCACTGAAGCTTTCTTT. V gene TRBV5-5 combines with J gene TRBJ1-1; 7 nucleotides align to TRBD1. CDR3 size: 14 residues. CDR1 is SGHKS and CDR2 is YYEKEE in the germline V gene (reference sequence). V was pared by 3 bases and J by 4 bases, with 6 bases of the junction left unmatched.

This clone was seen just once. This chain connects TRBV28 to TRBJ1-1; D gene unclear. The CDR3 is 13 amino acids. Trimming took 4 bases from V and 2 from J, leaving 8 bases between them. Germline CDR1 is MDHEN and CDR2 is SYDVKM. The CDR3 bases are TGTGCCAGCAGTTCGACTTACAACACTGAAGCTTTCTTT. Protein sequence: CASSSTYNTEAFF. Full variable domain (missing parts from reference TRBV28 and TRBJ1-1): DVKVTQSSRYLVKRTGEKVFLECVQDMDHENMFWYRQDPGLGLRLIYFSYDVKMKEKGDIPEGYSVSREKKERFSLILESASTNQTSMYLCASSSTYNTEAFFGQGTRLTVV.

This clone is a singleton in its sample. V gene TRBV7-8 combines with J gene TRBJ1-3, with a tentative D call TRBD1 (5 bases). The V gene's germline CDR1 is SGHVS and CDR2 FQNEAQ. The CDR3 is made up of 15 amino acids. V lost 1 base and J 7 bases, leaving 14 bases between the germline ends. The CDR3 nucleotides read TGTGCCAGCAGCTTAGACGGGGGGTACGGGAACACCATATATTTT. Amino acids: CASSLDGGYGNTIYF.

V gene TRBV5-1 combines with J gene TRBJ1-1; 8 bases are shared with TRBD1. After removal of 3 bases from V and 8 bases from J, the junction contained 12 bases not matched to a gene. This CDR3 region has 15 residues. The V gene's germline CDR1 is SGHRS and CDR2 YFSETQ. The CDR3: CASSSGQGRGGEAFF. For the CDR3, the DNA is TGCGCCAGCAGCTCCGGACAGGGACGGGGAGGGGAAGCTTTCTTT.

This chain links TRBV6-5 with TRBJ1-2, with TRBD1 identical over 8 bases. The CDR3 has 13 residues. CDR1 and CDR2 from the germline V gene are MNHEY and SVGAGI. Losses at the gene ends were 6 bases for V and 7 bases for J; bases not matched to a gene: 7. The CDR3 nucleotides are TGTGCCAGCAGCGACAGGGGAGTTGCTGGCTACACCTTC. Its translation: CASSDRGVAGYTF.

The V call is TRBV7-8, the J call TRBJ2-3, with unresolved D. V lost 3 bases, J lost 2 bases, and 9 bases lay in between. The CDR3 has 14 amino acids. Germline loops: CDR1 SGHVS, CDR2 FQNEAQ. This chain's CDR3 is CASSLVQYTDTQYF. CDR3 DNA sequence: TGTGCCAGCAGCTTGGTCCAGTACACAGATACGCAGTATTTT.

The V gene is TRBV4-2, the J gene TRBJ2-7, with TRBD1 matching 7 bases. Germline lookup yields CDR1 LGHNA and CDR2 YNFKEQ. This CDR3 contains 15 residues. V was pared by 0 bases and J by 0 bases, with 2 bases of the junction left unmatched. CDR3: CASSQEDRSSYEQYF. CDR3 sequence (DNA): TGTGCCAGCAGCCAAGAGGACAGGAGCTCCTACGAGCAGTACTTC.

V usage is TRBV9 and J usage is TRBJ1-2, with 10 bases fitting TRBD1. V shed 0 bases and J 6 bases; nucleotides not matched to a gene: 8. CDR1 SGDLS and CDR2 YYNGEE come from the germline V gene. The CDR3 totals 16 residues. The CDR3 DNA sequence: TGTGCCAGCAGCGTAGCGCCGGGACAGGGGTTCGATGGCTACACCTTC. It encodes CASSVAPGQGFDGYTF.

This sequence joins TRBV15 and TRBJ2-5; 8 bases match TRBD2. This CDR3 spans 18 amino acids. Germline assignment: CDR1 LNHNV and CDR2 YYDKDF (reference sequence). The ends lost 0 bases at V and 4 bases at J; junction bases unmatched: 13. The CDR3 DNA follows: TGTGCCACCAGCAGAGACGGGGGGGTCCCCTTACTAGGAGAGACCCAGTACTTC. This gives the protein CATSRDGGVPLLGETQYF.

The rearrangement joins TRBV6-5 to TRBJ2-7; the match to TRBD2 covers 7 bases. The junction had 8 bases not matched to a gene; V was cut back by 6 bases and J by 0 bases. Germline V gene sequence: CDR1 MNHEY, CDR2 SVGAGI. The length of the CDR3 is 15 residues. CDR3 sequence: CASRLQRESSYEQYF. The CDR3 bases are TGTGCCAGCAGGCTTCAGCGGGAAAGCTCCTACGAGCAGTACTTC.

The chain carries TRBV2 and TRBJ1-1, with TRBD1 matching 7 bases. Germline CDR1 reads SNHLY; CDR2 reads FYNNEI. CDR3 length: 18 residues. V lost 7 bases to trimming and J lost 0 bases; unmatched junction nucleotides: 17. For the CDR3, the DNA is TGTGCCAGCAACACCAAGCCGGGACAGTCACACATGAACACTGAAGCTTTCTTT. This encodes CASNTKPGQSHMNTEAFF.

This clone was observed a handful of times. V is TRBV7-2 and J is TRBJ1-1, with a tentative D call TRBD1 (6 bases). V lost 5 bases and J lost 1, with 11 bases in between. The CDR3 has 14 amino acids. CDR1 and CDR2 from the germline V gene are SGHTA and FQGNSA. The CDR3: CASSPGAANTEAFF. The CDR3 DNA reads as TGTGCCAGCAGCCCAGGGGCGGCGAACACTGAAGCTTTCTTT.

This rearrangement joins TRBV27 to TRBJ2-7; TRBD1 might be the D (5 bases). The ends were cut back, 3 bases at V and 6 bases at J, with 12 bases in the middle. CDR3 length: 13 amino acids. Germline V gives CDR1 MNHEY, CDR2 SMNVEV (reference sequence). CDR3 sequence (DNA): TGTGCCAGCAGTTTTATCAGGGTAGGCGAGCAGTACTTC. Amino acid sequence: CASSFIRVGEQYF.

This clone was seen once. The rearrangement uses TRBV30 and TRBJ1-4, with TRBD1 as a possible D gene (6 bases). CDR1 and CDR2 from the germline V gene are GTSNPN and SVGIG (reference sequence). V was pared by 3 bases and J by 7 bases, with 18 bases between. The CDR3 sequence is 15 residues long. DNA of the CDR3: TGTGCCTGGAGCCCAGGGGTGATAGGTACTGAAAAACTGTTTTTT. Protein product: CAWSPGVIGTEKLFF.

The table lists this clone with a count of one. The V and J genes are TRBV6-5 and TRBJ2-3, with D unclear. V was pared by 8 bases and J by 0 bases, with 6 bases between. This CDR3 has 12 residues. CDR1 and CDR2 from the germline V gene are MNHEY and SVGAGI. CDR3 sequence reads: CASRSSTDTQYF. CDR3 bases: TGTGCCAGCCGGTCAAGCACAGATACGCAGTATTTT.